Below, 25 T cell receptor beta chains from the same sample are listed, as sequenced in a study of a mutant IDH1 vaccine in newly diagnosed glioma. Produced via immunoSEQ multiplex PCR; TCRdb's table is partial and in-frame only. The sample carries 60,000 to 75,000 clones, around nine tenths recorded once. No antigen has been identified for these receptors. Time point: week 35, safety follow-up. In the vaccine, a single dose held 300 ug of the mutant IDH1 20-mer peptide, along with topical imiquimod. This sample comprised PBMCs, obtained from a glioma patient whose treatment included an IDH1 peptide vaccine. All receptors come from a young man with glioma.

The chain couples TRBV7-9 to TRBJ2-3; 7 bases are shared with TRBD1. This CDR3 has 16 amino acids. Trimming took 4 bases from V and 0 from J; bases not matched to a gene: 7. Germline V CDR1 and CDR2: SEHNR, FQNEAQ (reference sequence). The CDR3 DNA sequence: TGTGCCAGCAGCTCCCGGGACAGCCTTAGCACAGATACGCAGTATTTT. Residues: CASSSRDSLSTDTQYF.

CDR3 loop: CASSLSLYGYTF. The CDR3 DNA sequence: TGTGCCAGCAGTTTATCTCTCTATGGCTACACCTTC. This sequence joins TRBV28 and TRBJ1-2; D gene ambiguous. This CDR3 region has 12 residues. Between the trimmed V and J ends, which lost 1 base and 4 bases, there was a span of 4 bases. The V gene's germline CDR1 is MDHEN and CDR2 SYDVKM.

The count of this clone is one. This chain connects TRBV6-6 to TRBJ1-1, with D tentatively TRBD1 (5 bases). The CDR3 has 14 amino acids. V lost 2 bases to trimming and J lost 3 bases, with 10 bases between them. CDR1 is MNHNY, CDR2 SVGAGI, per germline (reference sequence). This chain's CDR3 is CASSYTTVDTEAFF. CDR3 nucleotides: TGTGCCAGCAGTTACACGACAGTGGACACTGAAGCTTTCTTT.

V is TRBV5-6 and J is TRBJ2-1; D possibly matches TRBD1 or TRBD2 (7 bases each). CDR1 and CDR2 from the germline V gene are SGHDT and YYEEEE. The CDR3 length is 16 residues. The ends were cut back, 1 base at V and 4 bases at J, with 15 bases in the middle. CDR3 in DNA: TGTGCCAGCAGCTTGAGGGGGCTAGCGGATTACAATGAGCAGTTCTTC. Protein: CASSLRGLADYNEQFF.

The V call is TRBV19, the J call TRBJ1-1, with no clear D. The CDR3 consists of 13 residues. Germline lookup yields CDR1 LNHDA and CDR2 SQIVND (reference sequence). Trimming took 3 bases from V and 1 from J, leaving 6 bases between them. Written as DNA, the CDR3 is TGTGCCAGTAGTATTACAGAGAACACTGAAGCTTTCTTT. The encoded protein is CASSITENTEAFF. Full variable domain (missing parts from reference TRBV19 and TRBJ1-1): DGGITQSPKYLFRKEGQNVTLSCEQNLNHDAMYWYRQDPGQGLRLIYYSQIVNDFQKGDIAEGYSVSREKKESFPLTVTSAQKNPTAFYLCASSITENTEAFFGQGTRLTVV.

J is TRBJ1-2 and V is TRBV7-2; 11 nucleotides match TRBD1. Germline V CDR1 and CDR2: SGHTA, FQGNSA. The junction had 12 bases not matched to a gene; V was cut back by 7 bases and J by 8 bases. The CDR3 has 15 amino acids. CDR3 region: CASTQVDRGRRGYTF. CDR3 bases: TGTGCCAGCACCCAAGTGGACAGGGGGCGTCGAGGCTACACCTTC.

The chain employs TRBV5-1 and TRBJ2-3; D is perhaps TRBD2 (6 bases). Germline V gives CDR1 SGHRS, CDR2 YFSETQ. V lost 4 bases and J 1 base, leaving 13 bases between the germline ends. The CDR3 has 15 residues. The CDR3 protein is CASSQEGRGTDTQYF. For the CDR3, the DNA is TGCGCCAGCAGCCAGGAGGGCCGGGGCACAGATACGCAGTATTTT.

The CDR3 bases are TGTGCCAGCAGCCAAGATCGGCGACTAGTCGCAGAGACCCAGTACTTC. It codes for CASSQDRRLVAETQYF. The rearrangement links TRBV14 to TRBJ2-5; D is perhaps TRBD2 (6 bases). V was trimmed by 0 bases and J by 4 bases, leaving 15 bases between them. The V gene's germline CDR1 is SGHDN and CDR2 FVKESK. The CDR3 has 16 amino acids.

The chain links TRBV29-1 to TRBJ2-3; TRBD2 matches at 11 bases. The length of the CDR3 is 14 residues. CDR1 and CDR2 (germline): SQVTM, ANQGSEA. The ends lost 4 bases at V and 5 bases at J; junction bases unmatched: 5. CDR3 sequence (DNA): TGCAGCGTTGTTAGCGGGGGGGCGGTAGATACGCAGTATTTT. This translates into CSVVSGGAVDTQYF.

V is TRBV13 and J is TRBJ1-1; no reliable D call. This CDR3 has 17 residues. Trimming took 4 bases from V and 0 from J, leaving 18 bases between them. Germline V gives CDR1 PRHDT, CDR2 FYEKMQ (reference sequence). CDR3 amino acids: CASSSNSGSDMNTEAFF. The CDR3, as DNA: TGTGCCAGCAGCTCCAATTCGGGATCAGACATGAACACTGAAGCTTTCTTT.

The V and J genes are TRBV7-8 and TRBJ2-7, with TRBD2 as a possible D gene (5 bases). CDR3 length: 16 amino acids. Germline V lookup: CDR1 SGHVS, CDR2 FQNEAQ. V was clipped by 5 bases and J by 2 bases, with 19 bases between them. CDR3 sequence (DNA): TGTGCCAGCAGCCCACATTGGACTGGGGTGACCTACGAGCAGTACTTC. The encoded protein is CASSPHWTGVTYEQYF.

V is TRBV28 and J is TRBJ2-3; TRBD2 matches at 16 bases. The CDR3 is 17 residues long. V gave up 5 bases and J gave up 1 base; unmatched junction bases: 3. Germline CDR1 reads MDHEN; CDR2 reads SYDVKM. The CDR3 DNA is TGTGCCAGCAGTCCCGGGACTAGCGGGGGGGGCACAGATACGCAGTATTTT. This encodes CASSPGTSGGGTDTQYF.

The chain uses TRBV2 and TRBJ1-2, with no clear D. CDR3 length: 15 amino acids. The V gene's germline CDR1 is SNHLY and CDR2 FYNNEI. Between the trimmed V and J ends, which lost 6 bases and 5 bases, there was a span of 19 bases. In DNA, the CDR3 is TGTGCCAGCAGCCTCCTTGTAGGACCCGCGTATGGCTACACCTTC. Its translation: CASSLLVGPAYGYTF.

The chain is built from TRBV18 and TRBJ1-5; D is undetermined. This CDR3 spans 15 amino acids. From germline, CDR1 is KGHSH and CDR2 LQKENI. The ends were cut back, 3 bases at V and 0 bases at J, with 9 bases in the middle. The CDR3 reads CASSPSQYSNQPQHF. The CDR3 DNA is TGTGCCAGCTCACCGTCGCAGTATAGCAATCAGCCCCAGCATTTT.

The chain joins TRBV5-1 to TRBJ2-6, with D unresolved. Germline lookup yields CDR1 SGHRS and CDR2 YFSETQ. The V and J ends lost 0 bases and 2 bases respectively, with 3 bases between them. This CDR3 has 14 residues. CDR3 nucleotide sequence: TGCGCCAGCAGCTTGGGTGCTGGGGCCAACGTCCTGACTTTC. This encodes CASSLGAGANVLTF. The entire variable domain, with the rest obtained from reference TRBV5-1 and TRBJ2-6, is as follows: KAGVTQTPRYLIKTRGQQVTLSCSPISGHRSVSWYQQTPGQGLQFLFEYFSETQRNKGNFPGRFSGRQFSNSRSEMNVSTLELGDSALYLCASSLGAGANVLTFGAGSRLTVL.

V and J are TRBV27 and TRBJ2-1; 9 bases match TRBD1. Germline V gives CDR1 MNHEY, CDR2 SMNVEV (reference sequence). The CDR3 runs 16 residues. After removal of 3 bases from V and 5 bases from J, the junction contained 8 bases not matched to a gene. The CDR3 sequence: CASSFQTGGTHNEQFF. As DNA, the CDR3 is TGTGCCAGCAGTTTCCAAACAGGGGGCACCCACAATGAGCAGTTCTTC.

CDR3 loop: CASSQGRVRGEAFF. For the CDR3, the DNA is TGTGCCAGCAGCCAGGGACGGGTACGTGGTGAAGCTTTCTTT. This sequence joins TRBV5-5 and TRBJ1-1, with D tentatively TRBD1 (5 bases). The germline gives CDR1 SGHKS, CDR2 YYEKEE (reference sequence). V was clipped by 4 bases and J by 7 bases, with 17 bases between them. The CDR3 length is 14 residues.

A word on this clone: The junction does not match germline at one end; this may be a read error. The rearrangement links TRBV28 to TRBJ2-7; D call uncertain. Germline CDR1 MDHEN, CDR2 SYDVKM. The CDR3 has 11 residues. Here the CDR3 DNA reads TGTGCCAGCGGTTTATTCGACGAGCAGTACTTC. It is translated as CASGLFDEQYF.

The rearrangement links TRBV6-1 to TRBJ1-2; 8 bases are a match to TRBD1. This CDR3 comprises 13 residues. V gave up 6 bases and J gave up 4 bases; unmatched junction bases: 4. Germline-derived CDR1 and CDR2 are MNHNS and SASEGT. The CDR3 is CASRGQASYGYTF. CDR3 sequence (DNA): TGTGCCAGCAGGGGACAGGCCTCCTATGGCTACACCTTC.

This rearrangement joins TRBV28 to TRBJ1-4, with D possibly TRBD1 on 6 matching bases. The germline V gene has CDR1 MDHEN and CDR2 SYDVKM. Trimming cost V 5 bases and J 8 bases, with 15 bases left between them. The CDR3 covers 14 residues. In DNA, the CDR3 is TGTGCCAGCAGTGCCACAGGGATCCGGGAAAAACTGTTTTTT. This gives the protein CASSATGIREKLFF.

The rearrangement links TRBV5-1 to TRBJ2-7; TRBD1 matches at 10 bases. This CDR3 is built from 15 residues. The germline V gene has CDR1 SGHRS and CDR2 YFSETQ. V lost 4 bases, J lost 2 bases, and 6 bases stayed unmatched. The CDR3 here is CASSPSGQGAYEQYF. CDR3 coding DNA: TGCGCCAGCAGCCCAAGTGGACAGGGGGCCTACGAGCAGTACTTC.

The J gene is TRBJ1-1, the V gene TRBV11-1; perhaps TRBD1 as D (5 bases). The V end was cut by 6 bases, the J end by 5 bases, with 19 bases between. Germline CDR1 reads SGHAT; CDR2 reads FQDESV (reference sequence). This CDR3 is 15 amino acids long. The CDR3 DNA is TGTGCCAGCAGGCCAGGGCTAGTCGGGAGGACTGAAGCTTTCTTT. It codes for CASRPGLVGRTEAFF.

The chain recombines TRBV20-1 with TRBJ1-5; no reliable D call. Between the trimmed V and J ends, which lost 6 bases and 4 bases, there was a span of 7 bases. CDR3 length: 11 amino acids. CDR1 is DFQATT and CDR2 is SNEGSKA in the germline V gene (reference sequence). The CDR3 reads CSAGLNQPQHF. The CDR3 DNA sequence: TGCAGTGCCGGGCTGAATCAGCCCCAGCATTTT.

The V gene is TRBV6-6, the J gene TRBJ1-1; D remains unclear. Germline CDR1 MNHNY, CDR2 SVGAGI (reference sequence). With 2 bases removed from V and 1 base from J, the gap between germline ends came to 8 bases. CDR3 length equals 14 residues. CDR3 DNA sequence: TGTGCCAGCAGTTACGAGGCCTCGAACACTGAAGCTTTCTTT. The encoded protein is CASSYEASNTEAFF.

The CDR3 nucleotides read TGTGCCAGCAGCCAGTCGGTAGAGCAGTTCTTC. Residues: CASSQSVEQFF. The V and J genes are TRBV9 and TRBJ2-1, with D hard to call. Between the trimmed V and J ends, which lost 4 bases and 10 bases, there was a span of 9 bases. The CDR3 covers 11 residues. The germline gives CDR1 SGDLS, CDR2 YYNGEE.